This T cell receptor (beta chain) is drawn from a study of regulatory T cells. Findings of the study overall: In CD3G-deficient patients, conventional CD4+ T cells were enriched for hydrophobic CDR3 residues at positions 6 and 7.

The primer mix had 52 TRBV and 13 TRBJ primers. Assay used: immunoSEQ multiplex PCR; TCRdb lists only in-frame clones, some missing. The sample shows over 35,000 clones, approximately 90% of them seen only once. About this clone itself: Antigen unknown.

This CDR3 region has 13 residues. In germline, CDR1 is MNHNY, CDR2 SVGAGI (reference sequence). V lost 8 bases to trimming and J lost 7 bases, with 17 bases between them. The chain couples TRBV6-6 to TRBJ1-2, with D maybe TRBD1 (5 bases). The material sequenced was conventional CD4+ T cells sorted from blood. The receptor was derived from a person aged 18 to 30 with CD3G deficiency. The CDR3 sequence is CASRDRSRGGYTF. In nucleotides, the CDR3 is TGTGCCAGCCGGGACCGCTCCCGCGGTGGCTACACCTTC.